Sequencing of this TCR beta chain was carried out in a study of identical twins. Each CDR3 protein gets one entry after TCRdb re-called the 5' RACE reads with MiXCR. The sample shows 350,000 or so distinct CDR3 sequences, 7% to 9.5% of them seen only once. CDR1 and CDR2 from the germline V gene are MNHNS and SASEGT. The CDR3 has 15 residues. V shed 2 bases and J shed 5 bases, with 12 bases lying between them. This clonotype was picked up a small number of times. Material: naive T cells sorted from blood. The sequence came from a woman aged 45-65 years in good health. The rearrangement uses TRBV6-1 and TRBJ2-2; tentatively, D is TRBD1 (5 bases). In DNA, the CDR3 is TGTGCCAGCAGTGAACGCCAGGGTCTTACCGGGGAGCTGTTTTTT. Its protein product is CASSERQGLTGELFF.